Given below is one TCR beta chain in context. Ophthalmopathy patients had moderate-to-severe active disease, CAS ≥3, NOSPECS ≥4, and disease duration under 3 months. Each diagnosis was grounded in clinical symptoms, serum thyroxine and TRAb, thyroid ultrasound, and orbital computed tomography. This record comes from a study of T cells in Graves' hyperthyroidism and ophthalmopathy. On the study more broadly: Pretreatment peripheral blood was obtained at initial diagnosis.

TCR beta CDR3 sequences were amplified from RNA transcripts. With the HTBI primer set, the TCR CDR3 went through a first round of RT-PCR. TCRdb re-called the multiplex PCR reads with MiXCR, one entry per CDR3 protein. The sample has 700,000 or so distinct CDR3 sequences, 14% seen once. The sequence was collected from a woman aged 50 to 60 with Graves' ophthalmopathy. Sequenced input: blood.

The CDR3 DNA reads TGTGCCAGTAGTATCAAGGGGTTCGGATACGAGCAGTACTTC. Translating it yields CASSIKGFGYEQYF. This rearrangement joins TRBV19 to TRBJ2-7; TRBD1 might be the D (5 bases). This CDR3 spans 14 amino acids. Trimming removed 3 bases from V and 4 bases from J, with 13 bases in between. The V gene's germline CDR1 is LNHDA and CDR2 SQIVND (reference sequence).